This T cell receptor beta chain derives from a study of siplizumab effects on memory and regulatory T cells. Germline values: CDR1 SNHLY, CDR2 FYNNEI. The CDR3 is made up of 13 amino acids. The V gene end was trimmed by 5 bases and the J gene end by 4 bases; junction bases not matched to a gene: 3. A remark on this clone: As yet, its antigen is unknown.

Per sample, roughly 10^5 TCR templates were assayed. TCRdb keeps only in-frame clones here, not all; method: immunoSEQ multiplex PCR. The table includes 110,000 or so clones, about 92% detected once. Findings and limits, study-wide: Contribution to the alloresponse seemed major for naive T cells, which also seemed more diverse than memory cells. Among sequences traceable to unstimulated CD4+ memory cells, alloreactive ones were significantly reduced by siplizumab. There were only a minor fraction of alloreactive clones that mapped to unstimulated subsets.

This chain connects TRBV2 to TRBJ1-2; the match to TRBD1 covers 8 bases. This clonotype was obtained from a human donor in good health. The sample consisted of CD4+ T cells sorted from blood. The DNA for the CDR3 is TGTGCCAGCAGTAATGGACAGGGCTATGGCTACACCTTC. It codes for CASSNGQGYGYTF.